This note documents a single TCR beta chain sequence. The antigen is unknown. The data were taken from a study of T cell responses to AZD1222 COVID-19 vaccine. Whole-study findings and limits: Two doses of AZD1222 preceded a rise in Spike-specific TCR breadth and depth. Of the AZD1222 recipients, only 6 or 7 were seropositive at baseline. Every sample of the repertoires postdated the peak T cell response.

The repertoire was sequenced with immunoSEQ multiplex PCR; TCRdb's copy has only in-frame clones and lacks some. The top ten hold less than 1.5% of the sample, which has 150,000 to 200,000 clones, roughly nine tenths seen once. CDR1 and CDR2 (germline): SNHLY, FYNNEI. This CDR3 has 15 amino acids. V was trimmed by 4 bases and J by 1 base, leaving 13 bases between them. Analysis merged second doses at about 4 or about 12 weeks. V gene TRBV2 combines with J gene TRBJ2-5; weak D call: TRBD2 (5 bases). The clonotype was recovered from an adult who received the AZD1222 COVID-19 vaccine. The source material was peripheral blood, sampled 28 days after the second AZD1222 dose. The CDR3 nucleotides read TGTGCCAGCAGTGTGAGGGTGAGCCTCCAAGAGACCCAGTACTTC. This sequence encodes CASSVRVSLQETQYF. The variable domain in full, completed from reference TRBV2 and TRBJ2-5, reads EPEVTQTPSHQVTQMGQEVILRCVPISNHLYFYWYRQILGQKVEFLVSFYNNEISEKSEIFDDQFSVERPDGSNFTLKIRSTKLEDSAMYFCASSVRVSLQETQYFGPGTRLLVL.